Below are 26 T cell receptor beta chains sequenced from a single sample in a study of OX40 agonist ivuxolimab in advanced cancers. Clones were read by immunoSEQ multiplex PCR, and TCRdb kept only the in-frame ones, dropping some. The sample contains 90,000 to 130,000 clones, 89% of which appear only once. Sequenced material: CD4+ or CD8+ T cells sorted from blood, taken in a trial of the OX40 agonist ivuxolimab. All receptors come from an adult with an advanced solid tumor such as melanoma, head and neck, liver or kidney cancer.

The V and J genes are TRBV28 and TRBJ2-2; 7 bases are a match to TRBD1. The V gene's germline CDR1 is MDHEN and CDR2 SYDVKM. The CDR3 is made up of 15 amino acids. Trimming cost V 4 bases and J 4 bases; bases outside gene matches: 6. CDR3 loop: CASSSGQVSTGELFF. The CDR3 region has the DNA TGTGCCAGCAGTTCAGGACAGGTCAGCACCGGGGAGCTGTTTTTT.

The V gene is TRBV19, the J gene TRBJ1-1, with TRBD1 as a possible D gene (6 bases). The CDR3 extends over 15 amino acids. Germline lookup yields CDR1 LNHDA and CDR2 SQIVND (reference sequence). V shed 4 bases and J shed 11 bases, with 23 bases lying between them. CDR3: CASSSPGTPIRGAFF. CDR3 DNA: TGTGCCAGTAGTAGCCCAGGGACACCCATCCGCGGCGCTTTCTTT.

The gene calls are TRBV2 and TRBJ2-6, with D hard to call. Looked up from germline, CDR1 is SNHLY and CDR2 is FYNNEI. CDR3 length: 12 amino acids. V lost 9 bases and J lost 0, with 3 bases in between. CDR3 residues: CASSSGANVLTF. The CDR3 DNA reads as TGTGCCAGTAGCTCTGGGGCCAACGTCCTGACTTTC. Using reference TRBV2 and TRBJ2-6 for the parts outside the CDR3, the full variable domain is EPEVTQTPSHQVTQMGQEVILRCVPISNHLYFYWYRQILGQKVEFLVSFYNNEISEKSEIFDDQFSVERPDGSNFTLKIRSTKLEDSAMYFCASSSGANVLTFGAGSRLTVL.

The chain employs TRBV6-1 and TRBJ1-1; D uncertain. V dropped 7 bases and J dropped 6 bases, with 9 bases sitting between them. The CDR3 contains 11 residues. CDR1 MNHNS and CDR2 SASEGT come from the germline V gene. CDR3 coding DNA: TGTGCCAGCATCCAGAATGCTGAAGCTTTCTTT. Translation gives CASIQNAEAFF.

The rearrangement joins TRBV28 to TRBJ2-7; TRBD2 is a possible D gene (6 bases). The V gene lost 3 bases and the J gene lost 0 bases, with 9 bases spanning the gap. Germline V gene data show CDR1 as MDHEN and CDR2 as SYDVKM. The CDR3 extends over 14 amino acids. The CDR3 region has the DNA TGTGCCAGCAGTTTTGGGACTGGCTCCTACGAGCAGTACTTC. This sequence encodes CASSFGTGSYEQYF.

The rearrangement joins TRBV19 to TRBJ2-2; D is possibly TRBD2 (6 bases). V lost 6 bases and J 3 bases, leaving 23 bases between the germline ends. The CDR3 is 18 residues long. Germline assignment: CDR1 LNHDA and CDR2 SQIVND (reference sequence). The CDR3 nucleotides read TGTGCCAGTAGCTCGAAGGGACTCCCAAACTTATACACCGGGGAGCTGTTTTTT. Its protein is CASSSKGLPNLYTGELFF.

CDR3: CASGEGGPYEQYF. The CDR3 DNA reads as TGTGCCAGCGGGGAGGGAGGGCCCTACGAGCAGTACTTC. The chain uses TRBV28 and TRBJ2-7, with 7 bases lining up with TRBD2. CDR3 length: 13 amino acids. Trimming at V came to 8 bases and at J to 2 bases, leaving 6 bases not matched to a gene. The V gene's germline CDR1 is MDHEN and CDR2 SYDVKM.

In this sample, this clone turned up once. The chain couples TRBV2 to TRBJ1-2, with 7 bases aligning to TRBD1. With 2 bases clipped from V and 8 bases from J, the junction kept 5 bases outside the gene matches. The germline V gene has CDR1 SNHLY and CDR2 FYNNEI. The CDR3 extends over 13 amino acids. The CDR3 sequence: CASSETGVKGYTF. CDR3 DNA: TGTGCCAGCAGTGAAACAGGGGTAAAAGGCTACACCTTC.

The CDR3 region has the DNA TGTGCCAGCAGCTCGTTTCGAGAGACTAGCGACAATGAGCAGTTCTTC. As protein: CASSSFRETSDNEQFF. This sequence joins TRBV7-6 and TRBJ2-1; 8 bases match TRBD2. With V trimmed by 4 bases and J by 5 bases, 10 bases remained unmatched. Germline loops: CDR1 SGHVS, CDR2 FNYEAQ. This CDR3 is 16 amino acids long.

This clone appeared a few times. V gene TRBV6-4 combines with J gene TRBJ1-5; D remains ambiguous. Germline CDR1 and CDR2: MRHNA and SNTAGT. The CDR3 is 18 amino acids. Trimming took off 3 bases at V and 6 bases at J, with 24 bases between the two ends. For the CDR3, the DNA is TGTGCCAGCAGTGAAGATCCCCTTATAATAGTAAGTTGTCAGCCCCAGCATTTT. Translating gives CASSEDPLIIVSCQPQHF.

The chain links TRBV7-9 to TRBJ2-3; D is possibly TRBD1 or TRBD2 (5 bases each). The CDR3 contains 13 residues. Trimming left V 5 bases short and J 7 bases short, with 13 bases between. The V gene's germline CDR1 is SEHNR and CDR2 FQNEAQ (reference sequence). The CDR3 region has the DNA TGTGCCAGCAGCACCCCTGGGGGTAATACGCAGTATTTT. As protein: CASSTPGGNTQYF.

As for this clone: Relative to the germline gene, one junction end is altered; a read error may explain this. This sample also contains other DNA sequences that code for the same CDR3. The J gene is TRBJ2-1, the V gene TRBV27, with 11 nucleotides matching TRBD2. The CDR3 has 16 residues. In germline, CDR1 is MNHEY, CDR2 SMNVEV (reference sequence). CDR3 nucleotides: TGTGCTAGCAGTTTATATATAGCGGGAGGGCCAAATGAGCAGTTCTTC. Translated, it gives CASSLYIAGGPNEQFF.

In DNA, the CDR3 is TGCGCCAGCAGCTCGCGGGGGATACCTAGCTTCACAGATACGCAGTATTTT. This codes for CASSSRGIPSFTDTQYF. The chain links TRBV4-1 to TRBJ2-3, with 7 bases fitting TRBD2. J was trimmed by 2 bases and V by 5 bases; bases with no gene match: 13. The germline gives CDR1 MGHRA, CDR2 YSYEKL. The CDR3 consists of 17 residues.

This chain connects TRBV4-2 to TRBJ2-7; 9 bases are shared with TRBD2. With V trimmed by 2 bases and J by 5 bases, 10 bases remained unmatched. Germline lookup yields CDR1 LGHNA and CDR2 YNFKEQ. This CDR3 is 16 amino acids long. The CDR3 reads CASSQHAGGRVNEQYF. In nucleotides, the CDR3 is TGTGCCAGCAGCCAACATGCGGGGGGGAGGGTTAACGAGCAGTACTTC.

The rearrangement uses TRBV7-9 and TRBJ2-7; 9 nucleotides align to TRBD2. Germline V lookup: CDR1 SEHNR, CDR2 FQNEAQ (reference sequence). This CDR3 is 16 amino acids long. V shed 5 bases and J 3 bases; nucleotides not matched to a gene: 11. The CDR3 is CASSRSGSGGFYEQYF. CDR3 sequence (DNA): TGTGCCAGCAGCCGATCTGGTAGCGGGGGATTCTACGAGCAGTACTTC.

J is TRBJ2-1 and V is TRBV4-3; 8 bases are shared with TRBD1. The germline gives CDR1 LGHNA, CDR2 YSLEER. Germline trimming cut 1 base from V and 5 bases from J; bases unmatched to any gene: 10. The CDR3 contains 17 residues. The CDR3 region is CASSQVRGRWGDNEQFF. CDR3 sequence (DNA): TGCGCCAGCAGCCAAGTCAGGGGGCGATGGGGTGACAATGAGCAGTTCTTC.

This chain uses TRBV5-8 with TRBJ2-2; TRBD1 matches 7 bases. The V gene's germline CDR1 is SGHTS and CDR2 YDEGEE. This CDR3 region has 15 residues. V shed 5 bases and J 2 bases; nucleotides not matched to a gene: 6. The CDR3 reads CASSPGTANTGELFF. The DNA for the CDR3 is TGTGCCAGCAGTCCCGGGACAGCAAACACCGGGGAGCTGTTTTTT.

This clone showed up just a few times. The chain uses TRBV5-4 and TRBJ2-1; D assignment may be TRBD1 or TRBD2 (5 bases each). V was clipped by 0 bases and J by 10 bases, with 8 bases between them. Germline-derived CDR1 and CDR2 are SGHNT and YYREEE (reference sequence). The CDR3 consists of 12 residues. CDR3 sequence: CASSLGGREQFF. In DNA, the CDR3 is TGTGCCAGCAGCTTGGGGGGACGGGAGCAGTTCTTC.

The J gene is TRBJ1-6, the V gene TRBV2; possible D gene TRBD1, 6 bases. In germline, CDR1 is SNHLY, CDR2 FYNNEI. The CDR3 sequence is 15 residues long. V lost 5 bases to trimming and J lost 2 bases, with 10 bases between them. The CDR3: CASSRGSPYNSPLHF. In DNA, the CDR3 is TGTGCCAGCAGTAGGGGGAGCCCCTATAATTCACCCCTCCACTTT.

V and J are TRBV2 and TRBJ2-7; D is possibly TRBD1 (5 bases). Trimming removed 4 bases from V and 5 bases from J, with 18 bases in between. CDR3 length equals 15 residues. Germline assignment: CDR1 SNHLY and CDR2 FYNNEI. The CDR3 DNA sequence: TGTGCCAGCAGTGTACGGGCAGGGTCCATCGACGAGCAGTACTTC. Translating gives CASSVRAGSIDEQYF.

The chain employs TRBV7-2 and TRBJ1-1; D remains unclear. Trimming took 5 bases from V and 11 from J, leaving 21 bases between them. Germline CDR1 reads SGHTA; CDR2 reads FQGNSA. This CDR3 contains 14 residues. The CDR3 region is CASSLRRSEIEAFF. As DNA, the CDR3 is TGTGCCAGCAGCCTGAGACGCTCTGAGATCGAGGCTTTCTTT.

The chain employs TRBV7-2 and TRBJ2-1; D remains ambiguous. This CDR3 is built from 12 residues. In germline, CDR1 is SGHTA, CDR2 FQGNSA. Trimming shortened V by 0 bases and J by 13 bases, and 10 bases separated the two germline ends. The CDR3 DNA is TGTGCCAGCAGCTTAGCCCTCGGGCCCCAGTTCTTC. This translates into CASSLALGPQFF.

The chain has TRBV28 and TRBJ1-1; D might be TRBD1 (5 bases). The V and J ends lost 7 bases and 1 base respectively, with 13 bases between them. CDR3 length: 14 residues. Germline CDR1 is MDHEN and CDR2 is SYDVKM. For the CDR3, the DNA is TGTGCCAGCAATCCAGGGAGGGCGAACACTGAAGCTTTCTTT. This translates into CASNPGRANTEAFF.

This chain uses TRBV5-1 with TRBJ2-7, with D unresolved. V lost 4 bases and J lost 9, with 26 bases in between. Germline lookup yields CDR1 SGHRS and CDR2 YFSETQ. This CDR3 region has 16 residues. The CDR3 nucleotides read TGCGCCAGCAGCCCCACCGGGCAGAGAAGAGGAGTTGTGCAGTACTTC. Translating it yields CASSPTGQRRGVVQYF.

This chain uses TRBV14 with TRBJ2-1; 9 nucleotides match TRBD2. V lost 6 bases and J lost 1; bases outside the gene matches: 4. CDR3 size: 15 residues. Germline values: CDR1 SGHDN, CDR2 FVKESK. The CDR3: CASRSTSGSYNEQFF. CDR3 bases: TGTGCCAGCAGGTCGACTAGCGGATCCTACAATGAGCAGTTCTTC.

The table lists this clone with a few counts. J is TRBJ1-1 and V is TRBV30, with TRBD1 matching over 7 bases. Germline assignment: CDR1 GTSNPN and CDR2 SVGIG (reference sequence). This CDR3 contains 15 residues. The junction had 11 bases not matched to a gene; V was cut back by 0 bases and J by 7 bases. DNA for the CDR3: TGTGCCTGGAGTGTACGGGGCAGGGGGTGTGATGAAGCTTTCTTT. It is translated as CAWSVRGRGCDEAFF. Together with reference TRBV30 and TRBJ1-1, the CDR3 gives the full variable domain: SQTIHQWPATLVQPVGSPLSLECTVEGTSNPNLYWYRQAAGRGLQLLFYSVGIGQISSEVPQNLSASRPQDRQFILSSKKLLLSDSGFYLCAWSVRGRGCDEAFFGQGTRLTVV.